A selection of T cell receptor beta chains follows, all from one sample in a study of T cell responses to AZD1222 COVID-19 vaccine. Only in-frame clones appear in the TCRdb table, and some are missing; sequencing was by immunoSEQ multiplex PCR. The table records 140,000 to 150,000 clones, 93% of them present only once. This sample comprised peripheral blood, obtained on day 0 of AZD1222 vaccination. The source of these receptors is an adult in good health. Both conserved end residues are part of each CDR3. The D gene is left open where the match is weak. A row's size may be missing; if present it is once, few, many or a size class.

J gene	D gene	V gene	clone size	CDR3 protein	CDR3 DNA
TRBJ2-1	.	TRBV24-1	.	CATSDPRGLAYNEQFF	TGTGCCACCAGTGACCCCCGGGGGCTAGCCTACAATGAGCAGTTCTTC
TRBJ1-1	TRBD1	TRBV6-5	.	CASSYSTGEAFF	TGTGCCAGCAGTTACTCGACAGGGGAAGCTTTCTTT
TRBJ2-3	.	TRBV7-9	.	CASSTPRRDHTDTQYF	TGTGCCAGCAGCACCCCCCGACGGGATCACACAGATACGCAGTATTTT
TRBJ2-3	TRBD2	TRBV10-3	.	CAISEFPRADGGDTDTQYF	TGTGCCATCAGTGAGTTTCCCAGGGCCGACGGGGGGGACACAGATACGCAGTATTTT
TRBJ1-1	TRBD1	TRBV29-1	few	CSGAGGPNTEAFF	TGCAGCGGTGCAGGGGGCCCGAACACTGAAGCTTTCTTT
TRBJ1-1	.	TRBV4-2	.	CASSQYASLNTEAFF	TGTGCCAGCAGCCAATATGCCAGTTTGAACACTGAAGCTTTCTTT
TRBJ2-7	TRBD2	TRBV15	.	CATSRDLAGGYEQYF	TGTGCCACCAGCAGAGACCTAGCGGGAGGTTACGAGCAGTACTTC
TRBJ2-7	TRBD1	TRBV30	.	CAWRGQGVGEQYF	TGTGCCTGGAGGGGACAGGGAGTTGGCGAGCAGTACTTC
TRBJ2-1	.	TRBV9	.	CASSVTGYEQFF	TGTGCCAGCAGCGTAACAGGGTATGAGCAGTTCTTC
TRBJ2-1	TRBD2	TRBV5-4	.	CASSYGLAGDEQFF	TGTGCCAGCAGCTACGGACTAGCGGGAGATGAGCAGTTCTTC
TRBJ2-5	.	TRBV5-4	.	CASSGSTRVDQETQYF	TGTGCCAGCAGCGGATCAACAAGGGTAGACCAAGAGACCCAGTACTTC
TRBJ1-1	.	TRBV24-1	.	CATSDGREKTEAFF	TGTGCCACCAGTGATGGCAGGGAAAAGACTGAAGCTTTCTTT
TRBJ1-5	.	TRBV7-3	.	CASSQQGGQPQHF	TGTGCCAGCAGCCAACAGGGAGGTCAGCCCCAGCATTTT
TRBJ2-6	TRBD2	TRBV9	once	CASSVARGDAGANVLTF	TGTGCCAGCAGCGTAGCACGGGGGGACGCTGGGGCCAACGTCCTGACTTTC
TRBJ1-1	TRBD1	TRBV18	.	CASSPVGTGGGNTEAFF	TGTGCCAGCTCACCGGTCGGGACAGGGGGAGGGAACACTGAAGCTTTCTTT
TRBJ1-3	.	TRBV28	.	CASSTLDRILGNTIYF	TGTGCCAGCAGTACATTAGACAGGATCCTTGGAAACACCATATATTTT
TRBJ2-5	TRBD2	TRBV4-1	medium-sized	CASSQARLAGGDQETQYF	TGCGCCAGCAGCCAAGCCCGCCTAGCGGGAGGTGATCAAGAGACCCAGTACTTC
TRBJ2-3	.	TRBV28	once	CASSFSRRAVQYF	TGTGCCAGCAGTTTTTCCCGGCGGGCGGTGCAGTATTTT
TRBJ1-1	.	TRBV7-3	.	CASSRLGGSEAFF	TGTGCCAGCAGCCGTCTCGGGGGGTCTGAAGCTTTCTTT
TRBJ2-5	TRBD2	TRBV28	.	CASSLFQGSGRAGETQYF	TGTGCCAGCAGTTTATTCCAGGGTAGCGGGAGGGCCGGGGAGACCCAGTACTTC
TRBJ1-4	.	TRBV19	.	CASSLSPGLANEKLFF	TGTGCCAGTAGTCTATCACCGGGGCTTGCTAATGAAAAACTGTTTTTT
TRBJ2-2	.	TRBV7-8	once	CASSLVVSGNTGELFF	TGTGCCAGCAGCTTAGTGGTTAGCGGGAACACCGGGGAGCTGTTTTTT
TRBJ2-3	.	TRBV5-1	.	CASNSGYPDTQYF	TGCGCCAGCAACTCGGGATACCCAGATACGCAGTATTTT
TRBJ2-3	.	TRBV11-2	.	CASSLNPPGATSTDTQYF	TGTGCCAGCAGCTTAAATCCCCCGGGGGCCACCAGCACAGATACGCAGTATTTT
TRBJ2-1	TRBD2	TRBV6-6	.	CASSRLASNEQFF	TGTGCCAGCAGTAGACTAGCATCGAATGAGCAGTTCTTC
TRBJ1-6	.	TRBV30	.	CAWSREDLTPLHF	TGTGCCTGGAGTAGAGAGGATCTTACACCCCTCCACTTT
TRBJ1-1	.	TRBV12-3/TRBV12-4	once	CASSQDGKSEAFF	TGTGCCAGCAGTCAAGACGGGAAGTCTGAAGCTTTCTTT
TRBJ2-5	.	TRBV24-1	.	CATSAPRAETQYF	TGTGCCACCAGTGCTCCCAGAGCTGAGACCCAGTACTTC
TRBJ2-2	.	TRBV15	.	CATSGAESRTSGELFF	TGTGCCACCAGCGGCGCCGAATCCCGGACGTCCGGGGAGCTGTTTTTT
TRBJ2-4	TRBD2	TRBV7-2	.	CASSLAGGGNIQYF	TGTGCCAGCAGCTTGGCGGGAGGAGGAAACATTCAGTACTTC
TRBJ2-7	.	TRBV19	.	CASSSRGTSSYEQYF	TGTGCCAGTAGTAGCCGCGGGACGAGCTCCTACGAGCAGTACTTC
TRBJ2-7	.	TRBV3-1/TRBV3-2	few	CASSQELAYEQYF	TGTGCCAGCAGCCAAGAATTGGCCTACGAGCAGTACTTC